The present TCR beta chain was sequenced within a study of cytomegalovirus exposure and HLA in healthy donors. Regarding the study as a whole: Sequencing had likely introduced a cluster of highly shared sequence variants as an artifact. Among the CMV-associated chains, a few were confirmed in vitro as specific for CMV antigens.

About this clone: Its antigen is not known.

This PCR relied on a set of 60 Vbeta primers and 13 Jbeta primers. TCRdb's table, derived via immunoSEQ multiplex PCR, lists solely in-frame clones and lacks some. This sample has about 120,000 clones, with about three quarters found just once. The germline CDR1 and CDR2 sequences are SNHLY and FYNNEI. The CDR3 runs to 11 residues. V was trimmed by 6 bases and J by 2 bases, leaving 4 bases between them. The receptor was isolated from a woman in her twenties or thirties in good health and CMV-seropositive. The chain is built from TRBV2 and TRBJ1-1; no reliable D call. Material: PBMCs. The CDR3 spells CASSSNTEAFF. In DNA form, the CDR3 reads TGTGCCAGCAGCAGTAACACTGAAGCTTTCTTT.